Below are 17 T cell receptor beta chains sequenced from a single sample in a study of shared clonotypes between healthy human individuals. Libraries were prepared by immunoSEQ multiplex PCR; TCRdb keeps only in-frame clonotypes and omits some of them. Here the sample spans more than 450,000 clones, roughly 78% being singletons. The sequencing sample was made of PBMCs. The receptors were gathered from a woman in her forties in good health. Some clones in this sample may be carry-over from other donors' samples.

The V call is TRBV18, the J call TRBJ2-2; 8 bases are shared with TRBD1. The germline V gene encodes CDR1 KGHSH and CDR2 LQKENI. The CDR3 totals 16 residues. V dropped 3 bases and J dropped 4; count of bases not matched to a gene: 7. CDR3 coding DNA: TGTGCCAGCTCACCTTCAGGGGGCTTATTCACCGGGGAGCTGTTTTTT. The encoded protein is CASSPSGGLFTGELFF.

The rearrangement links TRBV9 to TRBJ1-2, with D possibly TRBD1 on 5 matching bases. The CDR3 has 15 amino acids. Germline lookup yields CDR1 SGDLS and CDR2 YYNGEE. V lost 4 bases, J lost 6 bases, and 19 bases lay in between. DNA for the CDR3: TGTGCCAGCAGCTCCCGCCCCGGGGGAGTTGATGGCTACACCTTC. Residues: CASSSRPGGVDGYTF.

This clone occurred a few times. This chain connects TRBV5-1 to TRBJ1-1, with a tentative D call TRBD1 (5 bases). Per germline, CDR1 SGHRS and CDR2 YFSETQ. V was trimmed by 0 bases and J by 2 bases, leaving 8 bases between them. The CDR3 has 14 amino acids. The CDR3, as DNA: TGCGCCAGCAGCTTGGCAGGGTCTAACACTGAAGCTTTCTTT. It specifies CASSLAGSNTEAFF.

The gene calls are TRBV7-3 and TRBJ2-1; 10 nucleotides agree with TRBD2. After removal of 5 bases from V and 2 bases from J, the junction contained 9 bases not matched to a gene. The CDR3 has 17 amino acids. Germline V gene lookup returns CDR1 SGHTA and CDR2 FQGTGA. CDR3 DNA sequence: TGTGCCAGCAGCCCCCGTCTAGCGGGAGACGCCTACAATGAGCAGTTCTTC. It specifies CASSPRLAGDAYNEQFF.

The chain joins TRBV2 to TRBJ1-2, with D uncertain. Germline-derived CDR1 and CDR2 are SNHLY and FYNNEI. The CDR3 runs 12 residues. The ends were cut back, 5 bases at V and 2 bases at J, with 6 bases in the middle. CDR3 nucleotide sequence: TGTGCCAGCAGTTCGGAAAACTATGGCTACACCTTC. The encoded protein is CASSSENYGYTF.

This clone came up a few times. V gene TRBV28 combines with J gene TRBJ2-7, with TRBD1 matching over 12 bases. V gave up 6 bases and J gave up 2 bases; unmatched junction bases: 5. The germline V gene encodes CDR1 MDHEN and CDR2 SYDVKM. This CDR3 comprises 15 residues. CDR3 in amino acids: CASSLGTGGPYEQYF. CDR3 sequence (DNA): TGTGCCAGCAGCCTCGGGACAGGGGGCCCCTACGAGCAGTACTTC.

This clone showed up just once. The rearrangement joins TRBV7-9 to TRBJ2-3; maybe TRBD2 (5 bases). CDR3 length: 14 amino acids. The V end was cut by 4 bases, the J end by 2 bases, with 10 bases between. Germline V lookup: CDR1 SEHNR, CDR2 FQNEAQ (reference sequence). DNA of the CDR3: TGTGCCAGCAGCTCGGACGGGAACACAGATACGCAGTATTTT. Protein sequence: CASSSDGNTDTQYF.

This chain uses TRBV7-8 with TRBJ1-4; D is perhaps TRBD1 (6 bases). Germline V gene lookup returns CDR1 SGHVS and CDR2 FQNEAQ. Trimming pared 4 bases from V and 4 bases from J, leaving 19 bases between. There are 17 residues in the CDR3. CDR3 residues: CASSSWAQGQGNEKLFF. The CDR3 DNA reads TGTGCCAGCAGCTCCTGGGCCCAGGGGCAGGGTAATGAAAAACTGTTTTTT.

This clone was seen just once. V gene TRBV6-4 combines with J gene TRBJ2-1, with D perhaps being TRBD1 or TRBD2 (6 bases each). The CDR3 sequence is 15 residues long. Trimming removed 5 bases at V and 8 bases at J, with 19 bases between. The germline V gene has CDR1 MRHNA and CDR2 SNTAGT. Here the CDR3 DNA reads TGTGCCAGCAGTCTATCCGGGCCCGGGGGCGATGAGCAGTTCTTC. Translation gives CASSLSGPGGDEQFF.

The J gene is TRBJ2-1, the V gene TRBV5-1; 10 bases are a match to TRBD2. The CDR3 covers 17 residues. Germline V gene data show CDR1 as SGHRS and CDR2 as YFSETQ. V trimming: 0 bases; J trimming: 6 bases; junction bases outside the gene matches: 9. CDR3 nucleotides: TGCGCCAGCAGCTTGGCCCCCTTGAGCGGGAGGGGCAATGAGCAGTTCTTC. As protein: CASSLAPLSGRGNEQFF.

The chain links TRBV7-3 to TRBJ1-1; maybe TRBD1 (6 bases). The CDR3 is 13 residues long. The V end lost 6 bases, the J end lost 1 base, and 9 bases lay between the germline ends. Germline V gives CDR1 SGHTA, CDR2 FQGTGA. CDR3 DNA sequence: TGTGCCAGCAGATTGGGACAGAACACTGAAGCTTTCTTT. This sequence encodes CASRLGQNTEAFF.

The CDR3 protein is CASSYFAAAGELFF. Here the CDR3 DNA reads TGTGCCAGCAGTTATTTTGCGGCCGCCGGGGAGCTGTTTTTT. V usage is TRBV27 and J usage is TRBJ2-2; D is unresolved. The CDR3 runs to 14 residues. In germline, CDR1 is MNHEY, CDR2 SMNVEV (reference sequence). V was clipped by 4 bases and J by 6 bases, with 12 bases between them.

This clone showed up just a few times. The V call is TRBV14, the J call TRBJ2-7; TRBD2 matches at 8 bases. CDR3 length: 14 amino acids. From germline, CDR1 is SGHDN and CDR2 FVKESK. Trimming at V came to 4 bases and at J to 5 bases, leaving 7 bases not matched to a gene. The CDR3 loop is CASSPSSGYHEQYF. Written as DNA, the CDR3 is TGTGCCAGCAGCCCCTCTAGCGGGTATCACGAGCAGTACTTC.

The V call is TRBV30, the J call TRBJ2-7; tentative D call: TRBD1 (5 bases). V was trimmed by 3 bases and J by 2 bases, leaving 17 bases between them. The germline V gene encodes CDR1 GTSNPN and CDR2 SVGIG (reference sequence). This CDR3 comprises 15 residues. The CDR3 nucleotides are TGTGCCTGGAGCCGCCTCAGGGTAGGACCCTACGAGCAGTACTTC. Encoded protein: CAWSRLRVGPYEQYF.

This clone was found once. The chain uses TRBV9 and TRBJ2-2; D perhaps matches TRBD2 (7 bases). V lost 3 bases to trimming and J lost 7 bases, with 16 bases between them. The CDR3 length is 15 residues. Germline values: CDR1 SGDLS, CDR2 YYNGEE. CDR3 sequence: CASSEGGGPSGELFF. The DNA for the CDR3 is TGTGCCAGCAGCGAAGGGGGAGGGCCTAGCGGGGAGCTGTTTTTT.

For this clone: Other DNA sequences in the same sample also yield this CDR3. J is TRBJ1-5 and V is TRBV28; D might be TRBD1 (5 bases). CDR1 and CDR2 from the germline V gene are MDHEN and SYDVKM. There are 15 residues in the CDR3. V was shortened by 2 bases and J by 2 bases, with 10 bases between the two germline ends. The CDR3 spells CASSLISGGNQPQHF. The CDR3, as DNA: TGTGCCAGCAGTTTAATATCGGGGGGCAATCAGCCCCAGCATTTT. The variable domain in full, with the rest retrieved from reference TRBV28 and TRBJ1-5, is DVKVTQSSRYLVKRTGEKVFLECVQDMDHENMFWYRQDPGLGLRLIYFSYDVKMKEKGDIPEGYSVSREKKERFSLILESASTNQTSMYLCASSLISGGNQPQHFGDGTRLSIL.

The chain couples TRBV6-5 to TRBJ1-1, with 8 bases identical to TRBD1. Germline V lookup: CDR1 MNHEY, CDR2 SVGAGI. Germline trimming cut 3 bases from V and 5 bases from J; bases unmatched to any gene: 5. The CDR3 spans 14 residues. CDR3 sequence (DNA): TGTGCCAGCAGTTATACTGGGGACAGGACTGAAGCTTTCTTT. It translates to CASSYTGDRTEAFF.